This TCR beta chain was obtained from a study of regulatory T cells in long-lasting Graves disease. Arm-PCR of CDR3 regions with iRepertoire HTBI primers generated TCR beta libraries. TCRdb processed the multiplex PCR reads anew with MiXCR; each CDR3 protein has one entry. The repertoire holds around 450,000 distinct CDR3 sequences, with approximately 15% as singletons. Described time point: newly diagnosed GD, antithyroid drugs for less than 3 months. Extracted PBMC RNA gave rise to the TCR library. The table lists this clonotype with many counts. Its antigen is undetermined. V was pared by 9 bases and J by 0 bases, with 5 bases of the junction left unmatched. The CDR3 covers 14 residues. CDR1 is MNHEY and CDR2 is SMNVEV in the germline V gene (reference sequence). Whole-study findings and limits: Reduced TCR diversity was observed in persistent Graves' patients versus newly diagnosed patients.

The same specimen was also included in a second study, on T cells in Graves' hyperthyroidism and ophthalmopathy. That source reports: Clinical symptoms, serum thyroxine, TRAb, thyroid ultrasound and orbital computed tomography established diagnosis. The HTBI primer set was used in a first-round RT-PCR of the TCR CDR3. With a median lead of approximately 6 months before onset, the model predicted ophthalmopathy.

The TCR originated in a woman aged 40 to 50 with Graves disease. V gene TRBV27 combines with J gene TRBJ2-1, with 7 bases identical to TRBD2. This sample comprised peripheral blood mononuclear cells (PBMCs), obtained at new diagnosis, from a patient treated with antithyroid drugs. This CDR3 reads CASKSSGSYNEQFF. CDR3 DNA sequence: TGTGCCAGTAAATCTAGCGGCTCCTACAATGAGCAGTTCTTC.